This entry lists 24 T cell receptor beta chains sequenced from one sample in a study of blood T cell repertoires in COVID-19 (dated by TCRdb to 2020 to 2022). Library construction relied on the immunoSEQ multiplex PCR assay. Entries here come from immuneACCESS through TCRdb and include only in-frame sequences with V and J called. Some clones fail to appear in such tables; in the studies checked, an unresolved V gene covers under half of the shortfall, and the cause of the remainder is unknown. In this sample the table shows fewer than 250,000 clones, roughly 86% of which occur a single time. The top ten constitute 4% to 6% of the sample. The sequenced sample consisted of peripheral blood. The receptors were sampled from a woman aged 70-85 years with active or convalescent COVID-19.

The CDR3 region is CASPLGNDQYNEQFF. In nucleotides, the CDR3 is TGTGCCAGTCCACTCGGGAACGATCAATACAATGAGCAGTTCTTC. The chain recombines TRBV28 with TRBJ2-1; D may be TRBD2 (5 bases). V shed 9 bases and J shed 4 bases, with 19 bases lying between them. Germline V CDR1 and CDR2: MDHEN, SYDVKM. This CDR3 spans 15 amino acids. Together with reference TRBV28 and TRBJ2-1, the CDR3 gives the full variable domain: DVKVTQSSRYLVKRTGEKVFLECVQDMDHENMFWYRQDPGLGLRLIYFSYDVKMKEKGDIPEGYSVSREKKERFSLILESASTNQTSMYLCASPLGNDQYNEQFFGPGTRLTVL.

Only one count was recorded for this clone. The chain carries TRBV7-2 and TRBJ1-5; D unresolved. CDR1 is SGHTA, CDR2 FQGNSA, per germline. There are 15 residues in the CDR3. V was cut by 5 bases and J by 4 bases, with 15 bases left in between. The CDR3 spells CASSVSGSGNQPQHF. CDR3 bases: TGTGCCAGCAGCGTTTCCGGGTCGGGAAATCAGCCCCAGCATTTT.

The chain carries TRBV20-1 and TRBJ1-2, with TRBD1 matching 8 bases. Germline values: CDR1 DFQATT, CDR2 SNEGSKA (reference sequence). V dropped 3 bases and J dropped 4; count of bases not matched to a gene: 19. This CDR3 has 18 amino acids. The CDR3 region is CSASKMRQGSGYSYGYTF. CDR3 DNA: TGCAGTGCTAGTAAAATGAGACAGGGGAGCGGGTACAGCTATGGCTACACCTTC.

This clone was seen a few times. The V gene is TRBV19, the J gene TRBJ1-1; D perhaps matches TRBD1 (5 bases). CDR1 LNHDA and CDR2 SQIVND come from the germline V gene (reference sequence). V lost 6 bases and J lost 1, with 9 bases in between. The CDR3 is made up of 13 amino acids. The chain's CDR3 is CASSAGGNTEAFF. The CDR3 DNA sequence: TGTGCCAGTAGCGCGGGGGGGAACACTGAAGCTTTCTTT.

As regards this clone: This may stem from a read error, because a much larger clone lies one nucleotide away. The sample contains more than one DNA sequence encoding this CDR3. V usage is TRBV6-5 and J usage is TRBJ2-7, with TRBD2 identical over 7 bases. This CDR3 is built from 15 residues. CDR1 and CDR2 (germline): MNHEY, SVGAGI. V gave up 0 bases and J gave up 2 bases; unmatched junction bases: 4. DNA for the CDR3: TGTGCCAGCAGTTACTCGGCTAGCGGAACCTACGAGCAGTACTTC. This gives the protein CASSYSASGTYEQYF.

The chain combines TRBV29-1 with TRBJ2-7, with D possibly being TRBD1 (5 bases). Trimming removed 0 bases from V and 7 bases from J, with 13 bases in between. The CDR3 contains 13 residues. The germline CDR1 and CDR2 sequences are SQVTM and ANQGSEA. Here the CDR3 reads CSVEDRQGGEQYF. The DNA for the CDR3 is TGCAGCGTTGAAGATAGGCAGGGTGGAGAGCAGTACTTC.

CDR3 loop: CASSSLGAADTQYF. The CDR3 DNA follows: TGTGCCAGCAGCTCCCTAGGGGCGGCAGATACGCAGTATTTT. The chain carries TRBV5-4 and TRBJ2-3; D might be TRBD1 (5 bases). CDR3 length equals 14 residues. CDR1 is SGHNT and CDR2 is YYREEE in the germline V gene (reference sequence). Trimming stripped 3 bases from V and 4 bases from J, with 12 bases between.

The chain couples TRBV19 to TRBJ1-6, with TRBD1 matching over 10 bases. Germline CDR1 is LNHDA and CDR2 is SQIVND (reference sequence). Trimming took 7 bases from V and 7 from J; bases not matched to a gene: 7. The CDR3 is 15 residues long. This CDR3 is CASTPRDRGNSPLHF. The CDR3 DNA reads TGTGCCAGTACCCCCCGGGACAGGGGAAATTCACCCCTCCACTTT.

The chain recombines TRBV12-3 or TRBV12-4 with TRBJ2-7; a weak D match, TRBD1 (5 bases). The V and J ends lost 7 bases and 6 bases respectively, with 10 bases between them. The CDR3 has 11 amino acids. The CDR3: CASTRTSEQYF. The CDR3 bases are TGTGCCAGCACTAGGACATCCGAGCAGTACTTC.

CDR3 sequence: CASSRWTGSTEAFF. The CDR3 DNA is TGTGCCAGCAGTAGATGGACAGGGAGTACTGAAGCTTTCTTT. This sequence joins TRBV28 and TRBJ1-1; TRBD1 aligns across 8 bases. With 5 bases clipped from V and 5 bases from J, the junction kept 7 bases outside the gene matches. CDR1 and CDR2 (germline): MDHEN, SYDVKM. This CDR3 has 14 residues.

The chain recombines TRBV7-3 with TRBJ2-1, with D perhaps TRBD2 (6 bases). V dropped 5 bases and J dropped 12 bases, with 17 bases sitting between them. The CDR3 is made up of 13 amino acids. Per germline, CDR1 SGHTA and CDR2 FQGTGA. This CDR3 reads CASSLRRDSAQFF. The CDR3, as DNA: TGTGCCAGCAGCCTACGCCGGGACTCCGCGCAGTTCTTC.

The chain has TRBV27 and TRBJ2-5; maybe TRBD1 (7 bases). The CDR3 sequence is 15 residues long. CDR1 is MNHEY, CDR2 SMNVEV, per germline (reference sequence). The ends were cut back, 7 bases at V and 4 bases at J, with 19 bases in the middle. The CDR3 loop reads CASKPQGKGGETQYF. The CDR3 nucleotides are TGTGCCAGCAAACCACAGGGGAAGGGAGGAGAGACCCAGTACTTC.

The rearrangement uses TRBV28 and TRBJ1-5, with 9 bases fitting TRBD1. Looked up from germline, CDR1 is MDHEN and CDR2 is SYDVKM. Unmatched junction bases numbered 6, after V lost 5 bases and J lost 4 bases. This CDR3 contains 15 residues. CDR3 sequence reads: CASSLDRGRNQPQHF. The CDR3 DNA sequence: TGTGCCAGCAGTCTGGACAGGGGACGGAATCAGCCCCAGCATTTT.

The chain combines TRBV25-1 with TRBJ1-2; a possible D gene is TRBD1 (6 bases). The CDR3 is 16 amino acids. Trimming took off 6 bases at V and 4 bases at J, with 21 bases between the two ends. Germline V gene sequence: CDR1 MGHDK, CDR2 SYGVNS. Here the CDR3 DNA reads TGTGCCAGCAGGAGCGACACCGGGGGGCGAGGCTATGGCTACACCTTC. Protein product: CASRSDTGGRGYGYTF.

The DNA for the CDR3 is TGTGCCAGCAGCTCGCAGCAGGGGTCCTATTATGAAGCTTTCTTT. Amino acids: CASSSQQGSYYEAFF. This rearrangement joins TRBV5-4 to TRBJ1-1; a weak D match, TRBD1 (6 bases). V lost 3 bases to trimming and J lost 7 bases, with 19 bases between them. Germline-derived CDR1 and CDR2 are SGHNT and YYREEE (reference sequence). The CDR3 runs to 15 residues.

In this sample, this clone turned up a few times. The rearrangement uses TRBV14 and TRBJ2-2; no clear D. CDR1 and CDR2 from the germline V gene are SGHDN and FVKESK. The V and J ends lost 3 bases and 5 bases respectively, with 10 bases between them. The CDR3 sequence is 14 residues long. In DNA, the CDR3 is TGTGCCAGCAGCCACCGGGTGCAAACCGGGGAGCTGTTTTTT. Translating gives CASSHRVQTGELFF.

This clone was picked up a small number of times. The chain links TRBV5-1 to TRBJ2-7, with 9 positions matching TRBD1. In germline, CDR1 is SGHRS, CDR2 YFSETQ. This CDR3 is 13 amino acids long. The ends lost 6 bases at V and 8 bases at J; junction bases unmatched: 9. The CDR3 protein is CASTESTGGKQYF. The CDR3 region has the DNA TGCGCCAGCACAGAGTCGACAGGGGGTAAGCAGTACTTC. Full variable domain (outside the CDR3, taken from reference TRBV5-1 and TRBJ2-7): KAGVTQTPRYLIKTRGQQVTLSCSPISGHRSVSWYQQTPGQGLQFLFEYFSETQRNKGNFPGRFSGRQFSNSRSEMNVSTLELGDSALYLCASTESTGGKQYFGPGTRLTVT.

The CDR3 bases are TGCGCCAGCAGCCAAAGGTCCACGTCAGGGAACACTGAAGCTTTCTTT. Residues: CASSQRSTSGNTEAFF. The chain has TRBV4-1 and TRBJ1-1; the D is unclear. Germline CDR1 MGHRA, CDR2 YSYEKL. With 2 bases removed from V and 1 base from J, the gap between germline ends came to 14 bases. The length of the CDR3 is 16 residues.

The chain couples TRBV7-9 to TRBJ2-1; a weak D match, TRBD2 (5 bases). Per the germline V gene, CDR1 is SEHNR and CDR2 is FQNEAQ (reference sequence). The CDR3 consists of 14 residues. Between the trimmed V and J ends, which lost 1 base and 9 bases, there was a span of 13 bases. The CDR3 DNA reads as TGTGCCAGCAGCTTAGATCCTGATCGGGGTGAGCAGTTCTTC. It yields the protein CASSLDPDRGEQFF. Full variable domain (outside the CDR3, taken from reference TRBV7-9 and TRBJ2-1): DTGVSQNPRHKITKRGQNVTFRCDPISEHNRLYWYRQTLGQGPEFLTYFQNEAQLEKSRLLSDRFSAERPKGSFSTLEIQRTEQGDSAMYLCASSLDPDRGEQFFGPGTRLTVL.

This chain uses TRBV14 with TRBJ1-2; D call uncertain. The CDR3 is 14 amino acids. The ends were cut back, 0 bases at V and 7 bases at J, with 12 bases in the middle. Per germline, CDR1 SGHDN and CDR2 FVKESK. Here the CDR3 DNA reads TGTGCCAGCAGCCAAGATCACGGGTTCGGTGGCTACACCTTC. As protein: CASSQDHGFGGYTF.

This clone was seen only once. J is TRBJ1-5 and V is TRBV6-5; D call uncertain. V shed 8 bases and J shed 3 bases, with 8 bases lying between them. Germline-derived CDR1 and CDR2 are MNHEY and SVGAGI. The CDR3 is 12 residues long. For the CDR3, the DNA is TGTGCCAGCCGAAAGCTCAATCAGCCCCAGCATTTT. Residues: CASRKLNQPQHF.

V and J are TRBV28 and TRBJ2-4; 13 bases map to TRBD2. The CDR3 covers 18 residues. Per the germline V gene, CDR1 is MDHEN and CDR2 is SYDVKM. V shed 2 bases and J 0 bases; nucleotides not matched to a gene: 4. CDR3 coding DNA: TGTGCCAGCAGTTTAGGGACTAGCGGGAACCTAGCCAAAAACATTCAGTACTTC. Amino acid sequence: CASSLGTSGNLAKNIQYF.

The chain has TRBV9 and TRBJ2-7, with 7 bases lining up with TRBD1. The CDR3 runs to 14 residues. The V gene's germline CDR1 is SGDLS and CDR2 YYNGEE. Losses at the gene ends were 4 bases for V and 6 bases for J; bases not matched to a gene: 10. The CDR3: CASSLTGVGSEQYF. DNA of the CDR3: TGTGCCAGCAGCTTAACAGGGGTAGGTTCCGAGCAGTACTTC.

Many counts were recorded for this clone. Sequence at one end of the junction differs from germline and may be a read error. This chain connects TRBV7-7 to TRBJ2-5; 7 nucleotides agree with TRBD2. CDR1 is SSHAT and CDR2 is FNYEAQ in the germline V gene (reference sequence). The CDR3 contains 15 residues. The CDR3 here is CASSLQAGNQETQYF. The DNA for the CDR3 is TGTGCTAGCAGCCTTCAAGCGGGGAACCAAGAGACCCAGTACTTC.